One and the same sample provided the 25 T cell receptor beta chains below, sequenced in a study of neurological immune-mediated disorders. MiXCR was run by TCRdb on the 5' RACE reads, yielding one entry per CDR3 protein. The table lists over 35,000 distinct CDR3 sequences, 2.5% of them singletons, with approximately 2.4% in the top ten. What was sequenced was PBMCs. The origin of the receptors is a man in his forties or fifties with multiple sclerosis.

There are many counts of this clonotype. The chain couples TRBV20-1 to TRBJ1-4; TRBD1 is a possible D gene (5 bases). Germline assignment: CDR1 DFQATT and CDR2 SNEGSKA (reference sequence). V gave up 6 bases and J gave up 5 bases, with 13 bases separating them. The CDR3 spans 13 residues. The CDR3 bases are TGCAGTGCACCCGGGACGGAGAATGAAAAACTGTTTTTT. Translation: CSAPGTENEKLFF.

This clonotype was seen at least ten times. The chain links TRBV12-3 or TRBV12-4 to TRBJ2-3; no clear D. The ends were cut back, 10 bases at V and 2 bases at J, with 13 bases in the middle. The CDR3 totals 13 residues. The CDR3 spells CANTNPYTDTQYF. The CDR3, as DNA: TGTGCCAATACGAACCCCTACACAGATACGCAGTATTTT.

The sample holds many counts of this clonotype. V is TRBV10-3 and J is TRBJ2-1; 11 bases map to TRBD2. V dropped 6 bases and J dropped 3; count of bases not matched to a gene: 10. CDR1 is ENHRY and CDR2 is SYGVKD in the germline V gene. The CDR3 consists of 17 residues. The DNA for the CDR3 is TGTGCCATCAGCCCAACAATAGCGGGGGGGCTCTACAATGAGCAGTTCTTC. It translates to CAISPTIAGGLYNEQFF.

This clonotype was observed many times. This chain connects TRBV5-1 to TRBJ2-7; no clear D. Germline assignment: CDR1 SGHRS and CDR2 YFSETQ. CDR3 length: 14 residues. The ends were cut back, 5 bases at V and 2 bases at J, with 14 bases in the middle. CDR3 residues: CASRSSENPYEQYF. The DNA of the CDR3 is TGCGCCAGCAGGTCTTCCGAAAATCCCTACGAGCAGTACTTC.

This clonotype was counted ten times or more. This chain uses TRBV9 with TRBJ2-2; the D is unclear. Germline values: CDR1 SGDLS, CDR2 YYNGEE. Trimming stripped 0 bases from V and 7 bases from J, with 7 bases between. The CDR3 runs 13 residues. The CDR3 DNA is TGTGCCAGCAGCGTAGTTCAGAGCGGGGAGCTGTTTTTT. Protein sequence: CASSVVQSGELFF. Using reference TRBV9 and TRBJ2-2 for the parts outside the CDR3, the full variable domain is DSGVTQTPKHLITATGQRVTLRCSPRSGDLSVYWYQQSLDQGLQFLIQYYNGEERAKGNILERFSAQQFPDLHSELNLSSLELGDSALYFCASSVVQSGELFFGEGSRLTVL.

J is TRBJ2-1 and V is TRBV27, with D unresolved. The V and J ends lost 3 bases and 3 bases respectively, with 9 bases between them. Germline V gene sequence: CDR1 MNHEY, CDR2 SMNVEV (reference sequence). The length of the CDR3 is 14 residues. The DNA for the CDR3 is TGTGCCAGCAGTTTGAGTGGGGACTACAATGAGCAGTTCTTC. It is translated as CASSLSGDYNEQFF.

This clonotype was picked up many times. This chain connects TRBV12-3 or TRBV12-4 to TRBJ2-7, with 7 bases aligning to TRBD1. Trimming took 1 base from V and 1 from J; bases not matched to a gene: 7. The CDR3 has 16 amino acids. The chain's CDR3 is CASSLGQGGLSYEQYF. CDR3 sequence (DNA): TGTGCCAGCAGTTTAGGACAGGGCGGGTTGTCCTACGAGCAGTACTTC.

This clonotype was counted many times. This chain joins TRBV7-9 and TRBJ2-7; D ambiguous. The V and J ends lost 7 bases and 4 bases respectively, with 14 bases between them. CDR3 length equals 13 residues. Germline V gene lookup returns CDR1 SEHNR and CDR2 FQNEAQ (reference sequence). The CDR3 DNA reads as TGTGCCAGCACCGGCCGGCTACAATACGAGCAGTACTTC. Its translation: CASTGRLQYEQYF.

This clonotype came up many times. The V gene is TRBV5-6, the J gene TRBJ1-1; D is uncertain. Germline V gene data show CDR1 as SGHDT and CDR2 as YYEEEE. The CDR3 has 12 amino acids. Trimming took 4 bases from V and 3 from J, leaving 7 bases between them. The CDR3 bases are TGTGCCAGCAGCGGGAGGTACACTGAAGCTTTCTTT. Protein: CASSGRYTEAFF.

The sample holds many counts of this clonotype. The V call is TRBV11-1, the J call TRBJ2-2; D unresolved. Trimming took off 5 bases at V and 5 bases at J, with 6 bases between the two ends. CDR1 is SGHAT, CDR2 FQDESV, per germline (reference sequence). The CDR3 has 12 residues. DNA of the CDR3: TGTGCCAGCAGCGCCGGAACCGGGGAGCTGTTTTTT. This encodes CASSAGTGELFF.

This clonotype was recorded at least ten times. V gene TRBV24-1 combines with J gene TRBJ2-7, with D possibly TRBD1 on 6 matching bases. V was clipped by 3 bases and J by 6 bases, with 17 bases between them. CDR3 length: 15 residues. Germline V gives CDR1 KGHDR, CDR2 SFDVKD. The CDR3 loop reads CATSDPADGGSEQYF. CDR3 DNA: TGTGCCACCAGTGATCCAGCCGATGGGGGCAGCGAGCAGTACTTC.

Many counts were recorded for this clonotype. This rearrangement joins TRBV24-1 to TRBJ2-2; D possibly uses TRBD1 or TRBD2 (6 bases each). The CDR3 spans 15 residues. Trimming stripped 5 bases from V and 0 bases from J, with 9 bases between. Germline loops: CDR1 KGHDR, CDR2 SFDVKD. Here the CDR3 reads CATSAGATNTGELFF. The CDR3 DNA reads as TGTGCCACCAGTGCGGGGGCCACGAACACCGGGGAGCTGTTTTTT.

This clonotype has ten or more counts. The V and J genes are TRBV7-8 and TRBJ2-3; D remains unclear. Germline V gene data show CDR1 as SGHVS and CDR2 as FQNEAQ. The CDR3 length is 13 residues. V dropped 1 base and J dropped 4 bases, with 6 bases sitting between them. This CDR3 reads CASSLVFPDTQYF. In DNA form, the CDR3 reads TGTGCCAGCAGCTTAGTATTCCCAGATACGCAGTATTTT.

This clonotype was recorded at least ten times. The gene calls are TRBV28 and TRBJ2-3, with TRBD1 as a possible D gene (5 bases). The length of the CDR3 is 15 residues. Trimming pared 3 bases from V and 8 bases from J, leaving 18 bases between. Germline CDR1 reads MDHEN; CDR2 reads SYDVKM. The CDR3 region is CASSFYQGWNFTQYF. The CDR3 DNA follows: TGTGCCAGCAGTTTCTATCAGGGTTGGAATTTTACGCAGTATTTT.

This clonotype appeared many times. The chain recombines TRBV5-1 with TRBJ1-2, with D perhaps matching TRBD1 (5 bases). This CDR3 is 17 amino acids long. CDR1 and CDR2 from the germline V gene are SGHRS and YFSETQ. The V end was cut by 0 bases, the J end by 4 bases, with 19 bases between. The CDR3 DNA is TGCGCCAGCAGCTTGGCCTCGGGGGTCCCCCTTAGCTATGGCTACACCTTC. This codes for CASSLASGVPLSYGYTF.

This clonotype was seen repeatedly, ten times or more. This CDR3 is CASSSGASSYEQYF. CDR3 bases: TGTGCCAGCAGTAGCGGGGCAAGCTCCTACGAGCAGTACTTC. This chain joins TRBV12-3 or TRBV12-4 and TRBJ2-7, with 7 bases identical to TRBD2. The CDR3 spans 14 residues. The ends lost 5 bases at V and 0 bases at J; junction bases unmatched: 4.

This clonotype is classed as medium-sized. V usage is TRBV4-1 and J usage is TRBJ2-1; tentatively, D is TRBD2 (6 bases). The V and J ends lost 4 bases and 4 bases respectively, with 20 bases between them. This CDR3 spans 17 amino acids. Per the germline V gene, CDR1 is MGHRA and CDR2 is YSYEKL. CDR3 sequence: CASSPEVEGSFYNEQFF. The CDR3 nucleotides read TGCGCCAGCAGCCCAGAAGTGGAGGGGTCCTTTTACAATGAGCAGTTCTTC.

This clonotype was counted ten times or more. This rearrangement joins TRBV5-6 to TRBJ1-1; possibly TRBD1 for D (5 bases). This CDR3 region has 13 residues. Trimming cost V 4 bases and J 3 bases, with 10 bases left between them. Germline V lookup: CDR1 SGHDT, CDR2 YYEEEE. CDR3 in DNA: TGTGCCAGCAGCACAACGGGGGACACTGAAGCTTTCTTT. This translates into CASSTTGDTEAFF.

This clonotype was counted ten times or more. The chain combines TRBV7-3 with TRBJ2-1; 8 bases line up with TRBD2. There are 16 residues in the CDR3. CDR1 and CDR2 from the germline V gene are SGHTA and FQGTGA. With V trimmed by 0 bases and J by 8 bases, 9 bases remained unmatched. The DNA for the CDR3 is TGTGCCAGCAGCTTAACTGCGGGGGGCGCGTTGGATGAGCAGTTCTTC. Translating it yields CASSLTAGGALDEQFF.

This clonotype was detected many times. This chain connects TRBV27 to TRBJ2-3; 12 bases line up with TRBD2. The CDR3 sequence is 16 residues long. With V trimmed by 4 bases and J by 4 bases, 6 bases remained unmatched. Per germline, CDR1 MNHEY and CDR2 SMNVEV (reference sequence). As DNA, the CDR3 is TGTGCCAGCAGTTCCCTAGCGGGGGGGTGGTCAGATACGCAGTATTTT. Its translation is CASSSLAGGWSDTQYF.

The table lists this clonotype with many counts. The CDR3 loop is CASSFRGAHEQYF. The CDR3 DNA reads as TGTGCCAGCAGTTTCCGGGGGGCCCACGAGCAGTACTTC. The chain has TRBV12-3 or TRBV12-4 and TRBJ2-7; D is perhaps TRBD2 (7 bases). The CDR3 consists of 13 residues. Trimming left V 3 bases short and J 5 bases short, with 11 bases between.

This clonotype occurred many times. At one end, the junction sequence differs from germline, possibly due to a read error. J is TRBJ1-5 and V is TRBV10-3; unclear D gene. This CDR3 is 17 amino acids long. Per the germline V gene, CDR1 is ENHRY and CDR2 is SYGVKD. The CDR3 is CAISESESHTSNQPQNF. The CDR3, as DNA: TGTGCCATCAGTGAGTCTGAAAGTCACACCAGCAATCAGCCCCAGAATTTT.

There are many counts of this clonotype. The genes are TRBV20-1 and TRBJ2-5; D ambiguous. Germline V gives CDR1 DFQATT, CDR2 SNEGSKA (reference sequence). Trimming pared 6 bases from V and 5 bases from J, leaving 19 bases between. The CDR3 extends over 14 amino acids. In DNA, the CDR3 is TGCAGTGCCCCCTTCCCTCCGATAGGGGAGACCCAGTACTTC. This encodes CSAPFPPIGETQYF.

This clonotype appeared many times. This chain joins TRBV6-5 and TRBJ1-6; unclear D gene. The CDR3 contains 14 residues. Germline V lookup: CDR1 MNHEY, CDR2 SVGAGI. V gave up 2 bases and J gave up 4 bases, with 6 bases separating them. CDR3 coding DNA: TGTGCCAGCAGTTACGTGGGTTATAATTCACCCCTCCACTTT. It specifies CASSYVGYNSPLHF.

J is TRBJ1-1 and V is TRBV3-1, with unresolved D. The CDR3 is 13 residues long. The germline CDR1 and CDR2 sequences are LGHDT and YNNKEL (reference sequence). V was trimmed by 1 base and J by 5 bases, leaving 8 bases between them. CDR3 bases: TGTGCCAGCAGCCAAGGAAGGGATACTGAAGCTTTCTTT. This translates into CASSQGRDTEAFF.